The present T cell receptor beta chain was sequenced within a study of T cell clones after liver transplantation. Turning to the study itself: Tolerant meant at least one year fully off immunosuppression without liver enzymes above twice normal. Study-wide findings and caveats: These preliminary findings come from unstandardized post-transplant sampling times.

Libraries were prepared by immunoSEQ multiplex PCR; TCRdb keeps only in-frame clonotypes and omits some of them. The data hold about 80,000 clones, with nearly 85% observed a single time. Worth noting for this clone: Its antigen is currently unknown.

The CDR3 has 14 amino acids. Germline V gives CDR1 MNHEY, CDR2 SVGAGI. The V segment lost 8 bases and the J segment 1 base; nucleotides outside the gene matches: 8. The chain uses TRBV6-5 and TRBJ2-7, with 7 bases identical to TRBD1. The TCR comes from a human patient who received a liver transplant. Some T cells may possibly be graft donor cells. The sample here was CD4+ T cells from blood, taken 45 to 46 months after liver transplant. The CDR3 DNA is TGTGCCAGCCAGAGACAGGGCCCTTCCTACGAGCAGTACTTC. It encodes CASQRQGPSYEQYF.